A selection of T cell receptor beta chains follows, all from one sample in a study of Ad26.COV2.S vaccination and SARS-CoV-2 variants. TCRdb's table, derived via immunoSEQ multiplex PCR, lists solely in-frame clones and lacks some. The data contain about 350,000 clones, 80% to 90% of them singletons. Material: peripheral blood, obtained in a trial of Ad26.COV2.S vaccine versus placebo. These receptors were taken from a person aged 18-60 years who received the Ad26.COV2.S COVID-19 vaccine or a placebo. CDR3s include the opening cysteine and the closing phenylalanine or tryptophan. The order of the fields is clone size, D gene, J gene, V gene, CDR3 DNA, CDR3 protein. D genes are given only for firm matches. Clone size appears in some rows only: once, few, many, or a class for an expanded clone.

>-|-|TRBJ2-5|TRBV5-1
TGCGCCAGCAGCTTGCAAGGGAACTACTATACAGTAGACCAAGAGACCCAGTACTTC
CASSLQGNYYTVDQETQYF
>-|TRBD1|TRBJ2-3|TRBV7-8
TGTGCCAGCAGCTTAGTGGCAGGGGGCAGGACAGATACGCAGTATTTT
CASSLVAGGRTDTQYF
>-|-|TRBJ1-4|TRBV5-1
TGCGCCAGCAGCTTGGAGGGGGGTACTAATGAAAAACTGTTTTTT
CASSLEGGTNEKLFF
>-|TRBD1|TRBJ2-7|TRBV14
TGTGCCAGCAGCAGAGAGGGACAGGGGCTCCCCGAGCAGTACTTC
CASSREGQGLPEQYF
>-|TRBD1|TRBJ1-4|TRBV29-1
TGCAGCGTTAGCACAGGGGGCCTGTCTAATGAAAAACTGTTTTTT
CSVSTGGLSNEKLFF
>-|-|TRBJ1-3|TRBV6-1
TGTGCCAGCAGTGACCCAGTTAACTCTGGAAACACCATATATTTT
CASSDPVNSGNTIYF
>-|-|TRBJ1-5|TRBV19
TGTGCCAGTAGTTTCGGGAGCAGCAATCAGCCCCAGCATTTT
CASSFGSSNQPQHF
>-|-|TRBJ2-1|TRBV11-2
TGTGCCAGCAGCTTAGATCGCGGTAGCCATAATGAGCAGTTCTTC
CASSLDRGSHNEQFF
>-|-|TRBJ2-2|TRBV4-3
TGCGCCAGCAGCCCAGGGAGAAACACCGGGGAGCTGTTTTTT
CASSPGRNTGELFF
>-|-|TRBJ2-6|TRBV19
TGTGCCAGTAGCCCAGGATACTCTGGGGCCAACGTCCTGACTTTC
CASSPGYSGANVLTF
>-|-|TRBJ2-3|TRBV10-3
TGTGCCATCGAAAGTGGGGGCGGGGATACGCAGTATTTT
CAIESGGGDTQYF
>once|TRBD1|TRBJ1-2|TRBV5-1
TGCGCCAGCAGCGCCCGACAGGGAAGCAGCTATGGCTACACCTTC
CASSARQGSSYGYTF
>many|TRBD1|TRBJ2-2|TRBV7-2
TGTGCCAGCAGCTTAGTAGGGACAGGGGCCACCGGGGAGCTGTTTTTT
CASSLVGTGATGELFF
>-|TRBD1|TRBJ2-7|TRBV7-2
TGTGCCAGCAGCCCATATACCGGACAGGTCCGTTCCTACGAGCAGTACTTC
CASSPYTGQVRSYEQYF
>-|-|TRBJ1-3|TRBV27
TGTGCCAGCAGTTCGCGACAGGATTTGTCCTCTGGAAACACCATATATTTT
CASSSRQDLSSGNTIYF
>few|-|TRBJ2-5|TRBV7-2
TGTGCCAGCAGCCCACTAGGGACGGTTGAAGAGACCCAGTACTTC
CASSPLGTVEETQYF
>-|-|TRBJ2-1|TRBV5-1
TGCGCCAGCAGCTTTTCCCCAACACATGAGCAGTTCTTC
CASSFSPTHEQFF
>-|-|TRBJ2-2|TRBV6-5
TGTGCCGTACAGGGTACCACCGGGGAGCTGTTTTTT
CAVQGTTGELFF
>-|TRBD2|TRBJ2-3|TRBV11-2
TGTGCCAGCAGCTTATGGGCGGGGGGCTCCACAGATACGCAGTATTTT
CASSLWAGGSTDTQYF
>-|TRBD1|TRBJ1-2|TRBV19
TGTGCCAGTCGTCCGACAGGGAACTATGGCTACACCTTC
CASRPTGNYGYTF
>-|TRBD2|TRBJ2-3|TRBV9
TGTGCCAGCAGCGTAGAAGGACTAGCGGTAGATACGCAGTATTTT
CASSVEGLAVDTQYF
>-|TRBD2|TRBJ2-1|TRBV28
TGTGCCAGCAGCGCAGCGGGGGACAATGAGCAGTTCTTC
CASSAAGDNEQFF
>-|-|TRBJ2-2|TRBV4-1
TGCGCCAGCAGCCAAGTGGGGACCGGGGAGCTGTTTTTT
CASSQVGTGELFF
>-|-|TRBJ1-6|TRBV6-5
TGTGCCAGCAGTAGACTACAGGGTCGTGGGACACCCCTCCACTTT
CASSRLQGRGTPLHF
>once|-|TRBJ2-1|TRBV19
TGTGCCAGTAGTATCTCGATTAATCTCCTCAATGAGCAGTTCTTC
CASSISINLLNEQFF
>once|TRBD1|TRBJ2-5|TRBV13
TGTGCCAGCAGCCGGACCGGGACAGGGGGCGAGGAGACCCAGTACTTC
CASSRTGTGGEETQYF
>-|-|TRBJ1-1|TRBV6-5
TGTGCCAGCAGTCCAAGAAGGGGAATTAACACTGAAGCTTTCTTT
CASSPRRGINTEAFF
>once|TRBD2|TRBJ2-1|TRBV20-1
TGCAGTGCTAGTGGTCTAGCGGGGGGGACGTATGAGCAGTTCTTC
CSASGLAGGTYEQFF
>-|TRBD1|TRBJ1-2|TRBV5-5
TGTGCCAGCAGCTTGACAGGGGTGAGCTATGGCTACACCTTC
CASSLTGVSYGYTF
>few|TRBD2|TRBJ2-1|TRBV7-6
TGTGCCAGCAGCTTAGGTGCAGCGGGGGGGTACAATGAGCAGTTCTTC
CASSLGAAGGYNEQFF
>-|-|TRBJ2-7|TRBV10-1
TGCGCCAGCAGTGCCGGCACAGCCTACGAGCAGTACTTC
CASSAGTAYEQYF
>-|-|TRBJ1-1|TRBV7-9
TGTGCCAGCAGCTTACTCGGAGGTAACACTGAAGCTTTCTTT
CASSLLGGNTEAFF
>-|TRBD1|TRBJ2-1|TRBV5-1
TGCGCCAGCAGCACTAACAGGGGGCCCTCGGATGAGCAGTTCTTC
CASSTNRGPSDEQFF
>-|TRBD1|TRBJ2-1|TRBV18
TGTGCCAGCTCACCACTCGTCCAGGGGGCTGACAATGAGCAGTTCTTC
CASSPLVQGADNEQFF
>-|-|TRBJ1-1|TRBV6-5
TGTGCCAGCAGCCACGGACGGGACACTGAAGCTTTCTTT
CASSHGRDTEAFF
>-|TRBD1|TRBJ2-2|TRBV15
TGTGCCACCTCCGAAGACAGGGTCGACACCGGGGAGCTGTTTTTT
CATSEDRVDTGELFF
>-|-|TRBJ1-2|TRBV7-8
TGTGCCAGCAGCTTAGTACCGCAGGAATCGTATGGCTACACCTTC
CASSLVPQESYGYTF
>-|-|TRBJ1-4|TRBV2
TGTGCCAGCAGTGAAGCGGTGCACAGGGCCGGCGAGGTTAATGAAAAACTGTTTTTT
CASSEAVHRAGEVNEKLFF
>-|TRBD1|TRBJ1-3|TRBV27
TGTGCCAGCAGGGGGCTGGGACAGGGGGTTTCTGGAAACACCATATATTTT
CASRGLGQGVSGNTIYF
>-|-|TRBJ2-3|TRBV24-1
TGTGCCACCAGTGTCGACACCAGCACAGATACGCAGTATTTT
CATSVDTSTDTQYF
>-|-|TRBJ2-7|TRBV7-6
TGTGCCAGCAGCTTGGTTGAGTGGGACTTGCACGAGCAGTACTTC
CASSLVEWDLHEQYF
>-|-|TRBJ2-1|TRBV5-1
TGCGCCAGCAGCTTGGGAGAAAAAGCGCGGCGGGGACCCAATGAGCAGTTCTTC
CASSLGEKARRGPNEQFF